Below, one T cell receptor (beta chain) is given with its context. The sample originates from a study of cytomegalovirus exposure and HLA in healthy donors. Looked up from germline, CDR1 is MNHEY and CDR2 is SMNVEV (reference sequence). The CDR3 spans 17 residues. Trimming cost V 8 bases and J 2 bases, with 24 bases left between them. PCR amplification relied on 60 Vbeta primers (plus 13 Jbeta primers). Sequenced by immunoSEQ multiplex PCR; TCRdb stores in-frame clones only, minus some. The table records approximately 200,000 clones, 70% to 80% of them present only once. J is TRBJ1-1 and V is TRBV27, with D possibly matching TRBD1 (5 bases). The sequencing sample was made of PBMCs. The clonotype originates from a girl aged 5-17 years in good health and CMV-seropositive. The CDR3 sequence: CASSPRGEIGENTEAFF. DNA for the CDR3: TGTGCCAGCTCACCGCGGGGGGAAATAGGAGAAAACACTGAAGCTTTCTTT.